Below are 11 T cell receptor beta chains sequenced from a single sample in a study of cytomegalovirus exposure and HLA in healthy donors. Primers: 60 Vbeta forward and 13 Jbeta reverse. Repertoires were generated with immunoSEQ multiplex PCR, while TCRdb's copy carries only in-frame clones and drops some. The repertoire includes about 140,000 clones, approximately 80% of them detected once, and around 3.6% sits in the top ten. The sample consisted of PBMCs. These receptors all stem from a man younger than 35 in good health and CMV-seronegative.

The chain recombines TRBV7-6 with TRBJ2-3; no firm D call. Trimming cost V 5 bases and J 0 bases, with 15 bases left between them. Germline V CDR1 and CDR2: SGHVS, FNYEAQ. The CDR3 has 16 residues. Written as DNA, the CDR3 is TGTGCCAGCAGCCTCAGCCCACAGTCTAGCACAGATACGCAGTATTTT. This encodes CASSLSPQSSTDTQYF.

This clone has a handful of counts. The rearrangement links TRBV25-1 to TRBJ1-1; 8 bases map to TRBD1. The V gene's germline CDR1 is MGHDK and CDR2 SYGVNS. The CDR3 length is 15 residues. The trim removed 3 bases at V and 6 bases at J, leaving 9 bases unmatched. The CDR3 loop reads CASSERTGRFSEAFF. The CDR3 DNA reads as TGTGCCAGCAGTGAGAGGACAGGGAGGTTTTCTGAAGCTTTCTTT. The whole variable domain, remainder taken from reference TRBV25-1 and TRBJ1-1, is EADIYQTPRYLVIGTGKKITLECSQTMGHDKMYWYQQDPGMELHLIHYSYGVNSTEKGDLSSESTVSRIRTEHFPLTLESARPSHTSQYLCASSERTGRFSEAFFGQGTRLTVV.

The rearrangement uses TRBV5-6 and TRBJ2-7, with 12 bases matching TRBD1. The CDR3 covers 16 residues. V lost 4 bases to trimming and J lost 3 bases; unmatched junction nucleotides: 8. Germline V gene lookup returns CDR1 SGHDT and CDR2 YYEEEE. In DNA form, the CDR3 reads TGTGCCAGCAGCCGCCCCGGGACAGGGGGCTTCTACGAGCAGTACTTC. It translates to CASSRPGTGGFYEQYF.

The table lists this clone with a count of one. V gene TRBV28 combines with J gene TRBJ2-5; a possible D gene is TRBD2 (5 bases). The assigned J gene may be wrong: the sequence end matches TRBJ2-7 better. Germline CDR1 reads MDHEN; CDR2 reads SYDVKM. The CDR3 loop spans 12 amino acids. CDR3 sequence (DNA): TGTGCCAGCAGTACTAGTCCTTACGAGCAGTACTTC. Amino acids: CASSTSPYEQYF.

This clone has a handful of counts. This rearrangement joins TRBV28 to TRBJ1-2; 7 bases agree with TRBD1. Germline CDR1 MDHEN, CDR2 SYDVKM. The V and J ends lost 4 bases and 1 base, in that order; junction bases with no gene match: 12. The CDR3 extends over 17 amino acids. CDR3 DNA: TGTGCCAGCAGTTCCCTCGTCGGACAGGTAGTTAACTATGGCTACACCTTC. This translates into CASSSLVGQVVNYGYTF.

The chain employs TRBV19 and TRBJ1-4; 7 bases line up with TRBD1. This CDR3 comprises 14 residues. J gave up 7 bases and V 6 bases, and 8 bases lay outside the gene matches. Germline CDR1 and CDR2: LNHDA and SQIVND (reference sequence). The CDR3, as DNA: TGTGCCAGTAGGACAGACAGGGAAAGTGAAAAACTGTTTTTT. Residues: CASRTDRESEKLFF.

Only one count was recorded for this clone. The chain has TRBV29-1 and TRBJ2-5; 7 bases agree with TRBD1. Trimming cost V 4 bases and J 4 bases; bases outside gene matches: 3. CDR3 length equals 12 residues. The germline V gene encodes CDR1 SQVTM and CDR2 ANQGSEA. In DNA form, the CDR3 reads TGCAGCGTTGTACAGGGGTCAGAGACCCAGTACTTC. Encoded protein: CSVVQGSETQYF.

This rearrangement joins TRBV18 to TRBJ2-1; possibly TRBD2 for D (5 bases). The CDR3 covers 14 residues. Germline loops: CDR1 KGHSH, CDR2 LQKENI. With 2 bases removed from V and 4 bases from J, the gap between germline ends came to 9 bases. The CDR3 is CASSPTREYNEQFF. CDR3 nucleotides: TGTGCCAGCTCACCAACGAGGGAATACAATGAGCAGTTCTTC.

For this clone: A read error may produce the germline difference seen at one junction end. V is TRBV2 and J is TRBJ2-7, with a weak D call TRBD2 (5 bases). Germline V gene lookup returns CDR1 SNHLY and CDR2 FYNNEI. The CDR3 has 15 amino acids. The CDR3 coding sequence is TGTGCAAGCACGGCCTCTAGGGCAGCGGAGAACGAGCAGTACTTC. Amino acid sequence: CASTASRAAENEQYF.

This clone was counted once. V is TRBV19 and J is TRBJ2-6, with 9 bases identical to TRBD1. V gave up 2 bases and J gave up 4 bases; unmatched junction bases: 3. Per germline, CDR1 LNHDA and CDR2 SQIVND (reference sequence). The CDR3 contains 16 residues. This CDR3 reads CASSINRGLGANVLTF. DNA for the CDR3: TGTGCCAGTAGTATAAACAGGGGGCTCGGGGCCAACGTCCTGACTTTC.

This clone showed up just a few times. The chain uses TRBV30 and TRBJ2-3, with D perhaps TRBD2 (7 bases). CDR1 GTSNPN and CDR2 SVGIG come from the germline V gene (reference sequence). This CDR3 spans 16 amino acids. The germline V and J ends were trimmed by 0 bases and 2 bases, with 15 bases remaining between them. CDR3 DNA sequence: TGTGCCTGGAGTGTACTTGCGGGGGCCACCACAGATACGCAGTATTTT. Protein product: CAWSVLAGATTDTQYF.